This paragraph reports one T cell receptor (beta chain). These data belong to a study of TIL therapy for anti-PD-1-resistant metastatic lung cancer. Turning to the study itself: Most patients had lung adenocarcinoma; a handful of tumors were EGFR-mutant, two ALK-rearranged; half smoked currently or formerly.

The time point was: pre-treatment sample, taken before nivolumab and TIL therapy. This was the immunoSEQ v3 assay. The assay was immunoSEQ multiplex PCR, and TCRdb's table has in-frame clones only and misses some. This table has roughly 60,000 clones, roughly 87% appearing once. Trimming took off 1 base at V and 5 bases at J, with 15 bases between the two ends. The CDR3 spans 15 residues. CDR1 and CDR2 from the germline V gene are SGHRS and YFSETQ. This TCR was sampled from a person aged 25 to 80 with non-small cell lung cancer. The specimen was blood, collected at baseline. The chain employs TRBV5-1 and TRBJ2-5; no clear D gene. CDR3 nucleotide sequence: TGCGCCAGCAGCTTGAACTCGGGCCCTGGGGAGACCCAGTACTTC. Translating it yields CASSLNSGPGETQYF.